Following are 29 T cell receptor beta chains from one sample sequenced in a study of blood T cell repertoires in COVID-19. Generated by immunoSEQ multiplex PCR, the TCRdb table keeps only in-frame clones and is missing some. The repertoire holds roughly 190,000 clones, with about 83% as singletons. Source material: peripheral blood. These receptors originate from a man between 50 and 59 years old with active or convalescent COVID-19.

The V call is TRBV5-1, the J call TRBJ2-5; weak D call: TRBD2 (6 bases). In germline, CDR1 is SGHRS, CDR2 YFSETQ. CDR3 length: 13 residues. With 2 bases removed from V and 4 bases from J, the gap between germline ends came to 9 bases. In DNA form, the CDR3 reads TGCGCCAGCAGCTTTAACGGGGGAGAGACCCAGTACTTC. This translates into CASSFNGGETQYF.

The chain joins TRBV5-4 to TRBJ2-1; D is perhaps TRBD2 (6 bases). Germline CDR1 SGHNT, CDR2 YYREEE (reference sequence). The CDR3 sequence is 15 residues long. V lost 0 bases and J lost 0, with 7 bases in between. The CDR3 loop is CASSLDGSSYNEQFF. The CDR3 region has the DNA TGTGCCAGCAGCTTGGACGGGAGCTCCTACAATGAGCAGTTCTTC.

V usage is TRBV3-1 (or the pseudogene TRBV3-2) and J usage is TRBJ2-1, with 14 bases that match TRBD2. Germline-derived CDR1 and CDR2 are LGHDT and YNNKEL (reference sequence). J was trimmed by 5 bases and V by 1 base; bases with no gene match: 4. This CDR3 is built from 17 residues. As DNA, the CDR3 is TGTGCCAGCAGCCAAGGACTAGCGGGGGGGATGAACAATGAGCAGTTCTTC. It yields the protein CASSQGLAGGMNNEQFF.

The chain is built from TRBV28 and TRBJ2-3; 7 bases map to TRBD2. The CDR3 loop spans 15 amino acids. After removal of 8 bases from V and 9 bases from J, the junction contained 17 bases not matched to a gene. Germline V gene data show CDR1 as MDHEN and CDR2 as SYDVKM. For the CDR3, the DNA is TGTGCCAGCGTTCTTGGTAGCGGGCTTTCCTCAACGCAGTATTTT. Residues: CASVLGSGLSSTQYF.

This clone was picked up one time. The chain is built from TRBV10-3 and TRBJ2-7, with D hard to call. The CDR3 spans 13 residues. V lost 0 bases and J lost 0, with 3 bases in between. Germline loops: CDR1 ENHRY, CDR2 SYGVKD. CDR3 loop: CAISESGSYEQYF. For the CDR3, the DNA is TGTGCCATCAGTGAGTCCGGCTCCTACGAGCAGTACTTC.

This sequence joins TRBV19 and TRBJ2-3; D possibly corresponds to TRBD2 (5 bases). CDR1 is LNHDA and CDR2 is SQIVND in the germline V gene (reference sequence). V was cut by 4 bases and J by 4 bases, with 15 bases left in between. There are 15 residues in the CDR3. The CDR3 DNA sequence: TGTGCCAGTAGTAAAAGGACTGAGAACCCAGATACGCAGTATTTT. It translates to CASSKRTENPDTQYF.

The count of this clone is one. The chain couples TRBV12-3 or TRBV12-4 to TRBJ1-1, with D perhaps matching TRBD1 (5 bases). Between the trimmed V and J ends, which lost 6 bases and 11 bases, there was a span of 16 bases. The CDR3 loop spans 12 amino acids. CDR3 sequence reads: CASSIGGMMAFF. The DNA for the CDR3 is TGTGCCAGCAGCATCGGGGGGATGATGGCTTTCTTT.

This clone has only one observation. The V call is TRBV3-1 (or the pseudogene TRBV3-2), the J call TRBJ2-5; 10 nucleotides agree with TRBD2. The CDR3 extends over 16 amino acids. The V gene's germline CDR1 is LGHDT and CDR2 YNNKEL (reference sequence). Trimming at V came to 1 base and at J to 5 bases, leaving 7 bases not matched to a gene. CDR3: CASSQVSGRAGETQYF. CDR3 DNA: TGTGCCAGCAGCCAAGTAAGCGGGAGGGCCGGGGAGACCCAGTACTTC.

The gene calls are TRBV5-5 and TRBJ2-1; 8 positions match TRBD1. Germline V gene sequence: CDR1 SGHKS, CDR2 YYEKEE (reference sequence). The CDR3 consists of 15 residues. V was pared by 4 bases and J by 0 bases, with 3 bases of the junction left unmatched. DNA for the CDR3: TGTGCCAGCAGCCTTGACAGGGGCTCCTACAATGAGCAGTTCTTC. Protein: CASSLDRGSYNEQFF.

This clone turned up a few times. The chain couples TRBV12-5 to TRBJ1-4; D not certain. The germline V and J ends were trimmed by 7 bases and 6 bases, with 12 bases remaining between them. The CDR3 runs to 13 residues. CDR1 is LGHNT, CDR2 FRNRAP, per germline. The CDR3 coding sequence is TGTGCTAGTGCACTACGGTTCGATGAAAAACTGTTTTTT. This sequence encodes CASALRFDEKLFF.

This chain joins TRBV5-1 and TRBJ2-3; TRBD2 agrees at 10 bases. This CDR3 comprises 16 residues. CDR1 is SGHRS, CDR2 YFSETQ, per germline. The V gene end was trimmed by 4 bases and the J gene end by 2 bases; junction bases not matched to a gene: 7. CDR3 DNA sequence: TGCGCCAGCAGCAGCGGACTAGCGGCGGACACAGATACGCAGTATTTT. This codes for CASSSGLAADTDTQYF.

This rearrangement joins TRBV6-1 to TRBJ2-3; D might be TRBD2 (6 bases). The CDR3 consists of 15 residues. V shed 1 base and J shed 0 bases, with 8 bases lying between them. Germline V gene sequence: CDR1 MNHNS, CDR2 SASEGT. The CDR3 sequence is CASSEVADSTDTQYF. In DNA, the CDR3 is TGTGCCAGCAGTGAAGTAGCGGATAGCACAGATACGCAGTATTTT.

V usage is TRBV12-5 and J usage is TRBJ1-5, with D uncertain. The CDR3 is 15 residues long. CDR1 and CDR2 from the germline V gene are LGHNT and FRNRAP. The V and J ends lost 1 base and 6 bases respectively, with 13 bases between them. Written as DNA, the CDR3 is TGTGCTAGTGGTTTGGCCACCCCCCGGGGTCAGCCCCAGCATTTT. As protein: CASGLATPRGQPQHF.

The CDR3 spells CASSLARDGTSNQPQHF. Here the CDR3 DNA reads TGTGCCAGCAGCTTAGCGCGGGACGGTACTAGCAATCAGCCCCAGCATTTT. This chain connects TRBV7-9 to TRBJ1-5, with D maybe TRBD1 (5 bases). This CDR3 spans 17 amino acids. Germline V gene lookup returns CDR1 SEHNR and CDR2 FQNEAQ (reference sequence). Trimming removed 0 bases from V and 0 bases from J, with 12 bases in between.

The genes are TRBV29-1 and TRBJ1-4, with a tentative D call TRBD1 (5 bases). The V gene lost 6 bases and the J gene lost 10 bases, with 15 bases spanning the gap. In germline, CDR1 is SQVTM, CDR2 ANQGSEA. The CDR3 is 12 residues long. CDR3 bases: TGCAGCGTGGGGGGAGACCCGAGAAAACTGTTTTTT. Translated, it gives CSVGGDPRKLFF.

The CDR3 DNA follows: TGTGCCAGCAGCTTAAGGGGAGGCCAAGAGACCCAGTACTTC. Translation: CASSLRGGQETQYF. The rearrangement joins TRBV5-4 to TRBJ2-5, with D tentatively TRBD2 (6 bases). V was clipped by 2 bases and J by 1 base, with 9 bases between them. Germline values: CDR1 SGHNT, CDR2 YYREEE (reference sequence). This CDR3 comprises 14 residues. Drawing the rest from reference TRBV5-4 and TRBJ2-5, the complete variable domain is ETGVTQSPTHLIKTRGQQVTLRCSSQSGHNTVSWYQQALGQGPQFIFQYYREEENGRGNFPPRFSGLQFPNYSSELNVNALELDDSALYLCASSLRGGQETQYFGPGTRLLVL.

V is TRBV12-3 or TRBV12-4 and J is TRBJ2-1; unclear D gene. V lost 3 bases, J lost 7 bases, and 10 bases lay in between. The CDR3 contains 13 residues. CDR3 DNA: TGTGCCAGCAGTTTGCTGGCAGGTAATGAGCAGTTCTTC. This encodes CASSLLAGNEQFF.

Only a few counts were recorded for this clone. The chain employs TRBV7-8 and TRBJ1-1; 12 bases are shared with TRBD1. This CDR3 is 14 amino acids long. CDR1 is SGHVS and CDR2 is FQNEAQ in the germline V gene. With 5 bases clipped from V and 10 bases from J, the junction kept 8 bases outside the gene matches. CDR3 region: CASSQRWDRGPAFF. CDR3 nucleotide sequence: TGTGCCAGCAGCCAGCGTTGGGACAGGGGGCCAGCTTTCTTT.

The J gene is TRBJ1-5, the V gene TRBV5-6; TRBD1 matches 7 bases. The germline V gene has CDR1 SGHDT and CDR2 YYEEEE. CDR3 size: 16 residues. Trimming took 4 bases from V and 0 from J; bases not matched to a gene: 7. This CDR3 reads CASSATTGFSNQPQHF. The CDR3 region has the DNA TGTGCCAGCAGCGCAACGACAGGGTTTAGCAATCAGCCCCAGCATTTT.

The chain uses TRBV6-2 or TRBV6-3 and TRBJ2-7, with TRBD1 matching 7 bases. In germline, CDR1 is MNHEY, CDR2 SVGEGT. CDR3 size: 14 residues. V was clipped by 0 bases and J by 6 bases; unmatched bases: 5. The CDR3 nucleotides are TGTGCCAGCAGTTACTCGGACAGGATTGGCGAGCAGTACTTC. This translates into CASSYSDRIGEQYF.

The CDR3 DNA reads TGTGCCAGCTCTCCTGGGAGGGTGGCAGATACGCAGTATTTT. Translation: CASSPGRVADTQYF. The chain carries TRBV18 and TRBJ2-3; 7 bases agree with TRBD2. The CDR3 covers 14 residues. Germline V CDR1 and CDR2: KGHSH, LQKENI. V lost 6 bases to trimming and J lost 4 bases; unmatched junction nucleotides: 7.

This clone was counted between two and nine times. The chain combines TRBV7-8 with TRBJ2-1, with unresolved D. Germline CDR1 and CDR2: SGHVS and FQNEAQ. This CDR3 has 13 amino acids. Trimming stripped 3 bases from V and 7 bases from J, with 10 bases between. CDR3 nucleotides: TGTGCCAGCAGCTTGGTCGAAGAGAATGAGCAGTTCTTC. Protein sequence: CASSLVEENEQFF.

The chain uses TRBV5-1 and TRBJ2-3; D not certain. CDR1 is SGHRS and CDR2 is YFSETQ in the germline V gene. This CDR3 comprises 15 residues. Trimming removed 5 bases at V and 0 bases at J, with 13 bases between. The CDR3, as DNA: TGCGCCAGCAGTCCTACAGTATCTAGCACAGATACGCAGTATTTT. It yields the protein CASSPTVSSTDTQYF.

This chain connects TRBV25-1 to TRBJ1-1, with D tentatively TRBD1 (5 bases). Germline CDR1 MGHDK, CDR2 SYGVNS. V gave up 4 bases and J gave up 4 bases, with 16 bases separating them. This CDR3 contains 15 residues. CDR3 protein: CASSGGGSGGTEAFF. CDR3 DNA sequence: TGTGCCAGCAGTGGGGGCGGGAGCGGGGGCACTGAAGCTTTCTTT.

This chain joins TRBV30 and TRBJ2-7; D is uncertain. The CDR3 runs to 14 residues. V gave up 0 bases and J gave up 0 bases, with 9 bases separating them. Per germline, CDR1 GTSNPN and CDR2 SVGIG (reference sequence). The CDR3 nucleotides are TGTGCCTGGAGTGTCGAAGAGAGCTCCTACGAGCAGTACTTC. This encodes CAWSVEESSYEQYF.

The V and J genes are TRBV18 and TRBJ1-2; 9 nucleotides agree with TRBD1. V lost 5 bases and J lost 2; bases outside the gene matches: 3. The CDR3 is 14 residues long. The V gene's germline CDR1 is KGHSH and CDR2 LQKENI. CDR3 nucleotide sequence: TGTGCCAGCTCAACGGGGACAGGGAACTATGGCTACACCTTC. Its protein product is CASSTGTGNYGYTF.

A few counts support this clone. The chain is built from TRBV29-1 and TRBJ1-1; 8 bases are a match to TRBD1. The CDR3 length is 15 residues. With V trimmed by 4 bases and J by 4 bases, 11 bases remained unmatched. Looked up from germline, CDR1 is SQVTM and CDR2 is ANQGSEA. CDR3 nucleotide sequence: TGCAGCGTTGTTCCCCAGGGGGCGCCGGGCACTGAAGCTTTCTTT. Protein product: CSVVPQGAPGTEAFF.

The V gene is TRBV6-6, the J gene TRBJ2-2, with 7 nucleotides matching TRBD1. Germline lookup yields CDR1 MNHNY and CDR2 SVGAGI (reference sequence). CDR3 length: 13 residues. The J segment lost 8 bases and the V segment lost 2 bases, leaving 2 bases of the junction unmatched. The CDR3 DNA follows: TGTGCCAGCAGTTACGAACAGGGGGGGGAGCTGTTTTTT. It translates to CASSYEQGGELFF.

V and J are TRBV6-5 and TRBJ1-5; D uncertain. Trimming removed 5 bases at V and 3 bases at J, with 14 bases between. This CDR3 comprises 15 residues. The V gene's germline CDR1 is MNHEY and CDR2 SVGAGI. In nucleotides, the CDR3 is TGTGCCAGCAGTACAGCGGGGAAACCCAATCAGCCCCAGCATTTT. This encodes CASSTAGKPNQPQHF.